One sample yielded the 26 T cell receptor beta chains listed below, sequenced in a study of shared clonotypes between healthy human individuals. Sequenced by immunoSEQ multiplex PCR; TCRdb stores in-frame clones only, minus some. There are over a million clones in the sample; roughly 74% occur only once, and under 0.8% lies in the top ten. Sequenced sample: memory CD4+ T cells from PBMCs. Described subset: CD45RA-negative fraction. The receptors here all came from a man aged 18 to 29 in good health. Some clones in this sample may be carry-over from other donors' samples.

This chain joins TRBV7-2 and TRBJ2-3; the match to TRBD1 covers 9 bases. Trimming cost V 6 bases and J 4 bases; bases outside gene matches: 2. The CDR3 runs to 13 residues. Germline V CDR1 and CDR2: SGHTA, FQGNSA. The CDR3 is CASSWDRADTQYF. In DNA, the CDR3 is TGTGCCAGCAGTTGGGACAGGGCAGATACGCAGTATTTT.

The table lists this clone with a few counts. The chain couples TRBV15 to TRBJ2-5, with a tentative D call TRBD2 (6 bases). This CDR3 has 18 amino acids. The germline V gene has CDR1 LNHNV and CDR2 YYDKDF (reference sequence). The V and J ends lost 3 bases and 2 bases respectively, with 22 bases between them. The chain's CDR3 is CATSSPWGSSAKQETQYF. CDR3 nucleotides: TGTGCCACCAGCAGCCCCTGGGGGTCTAGCGCTAAACAAGAGACCCAGTACTTC.

The sample holds one count of this clone. The genes are TRBV19 and TRBJ2-2; TRBD2 matches at 12 bases. V lost 4 bases, J lost 5 bases, and 17 bases stayed unmatched. Germline assignment: CDR1 LNHDA and CDR2 SQIVND (reference sequence). The CDR3 spans 20 residues. In nucleotides, the CDR3 is TGTGCCAGTAGTACCCGCCCTGGGGCTAGCGGGAGGGCCGGTACCGGGGAGCTGTTTTTT. This codes for CASSTRPGASGRAGTGELFF.

This clone occurred a few times. The V call is TRBV20-1, the J call TRBJ1-2, with D possibly being TRBD1 (6 bases). Germline V gene lookup returns CDR1 DFQATT and CDR2 SNEGSKA (reference sequence). V was trimmed by 5 bases and J by 7 bases, leaving 8 bases between them. This CDR3 has 10 residues. The CDR3 sequence: CSAGGPGYTF. CDR3 DNA: TGCAGTGCTGGGGGCCCTGGCTACACCTTC.

With regard to this clone: This clone may be a read error of a much larger clone one base away. This chain links TRBV6-5 with TRBJ1-5; no clear D. This CDR3 region has 14 residues. Germline V gives CDR1 MNHEY, CDR2 SVGAGI. Trimming cost V 5 bases and J 4 bases, with 12 bases left between them. The CDR3 region has the DNA TGTGCCAGCAGTCCCCGCGGCTTTAATCAGCCCCAGCATTTT. It encodes CASSPRGFNQPQHF.

V gene TRBV6-6 combines with J gene TRBJ1-6; D is uncertain. The germline gives CDR1 MNHNY, CDR2 SVGAGI (reference sequence). The ends were cut back, 5 bases at V and 6 bases at J, with 11 bases in the middle. The CDR3 runs to 14 residues. The CDR3 DNA reads as TGTGCCAGCAGTCGGGAACTACCTAATTCACCCCTCCACTTT. Its translation is CASSRELPNSPLHF.

The chain uses TRBV5-1 and TRBJ2-3, with TRBD2 matching 12 bases. In germline, CDR1 is SGHRS, CDR2 YFSETQ. The V gene end was trimmed by 0 bases and the J gene end by 5 bases; junction bases not matched to a gene: 7. The CDR3 is 17 amino acids. CDR3 nucleotide sequence: TGCGCCAGCAGCTTGGGACTAGCGGGAGTATCCGGAGATACGCAGTATTTT. Encoded protein: CASSLGLAGVSGDTQYF.

The chain recombines TRBV9 with TRBJ2-5; 10 bases fit TRBD2. Germline-derived CDR1 and CDR2 are SGDLS and YYNGEE. This CDR3 comprises 19 residues. The V gene end was trimmed by 2 bases and the J gene end by 4 bases; junction bases not matched to a gene: 17. Here the CDR3 reads CASSVGVGVAGGGGETQYF. The DNA for the CDR3 is TGTGCCAGCAGCGTTGGGGTCGGGGTAGCGGGAGGTGGGGGAGAGACCCAGTACTTC.

The V call is TRBV9, the J call TRBJ1-1; D ambiguous. Deletions cut 5 bases from V and 8 bases from J, with 4 bases between. The CDR3 has 9 amino acids. Germline CDR1 SGDLS, CDR2 YYNGEE. The DNA for the CDR3 is TGTGCCAGCAGACCCGAAGCTTTCTTT. The encoded protein is CASRPEAFF.

The chain recombines TRBV7-2 with TRBJ2-3, with a tentative D call TRBD2 (5 bases). V lost 5 bases, J lost 5 bases, and 17 bases lay in between. From germline, CDR1 is SGHTA and CDR2 FQGNSA. The CDR3 spans 15 residues. The CDR3 sequence: CASSPRRFAGDTQYF. CDR3 bases: TGTGCCAGCAGCCCCCGTCGGTTCGCGGGAGATACGCAGTATTTT. Variable domain in full (rest from reference TRBV7-2 and TRBJ2-3): GAGVSQSPSNKVTEKGKDVELRCDPISGHTALYWYRQSLGQGLEFLIYFQGNSAPDKSGLPSDRFSAERTGGSVSTLTIQRTQQEDSAVYLCASSPRRFAGDTQYFGPGTRLTVL.

This chain joins TRBV5-6 and TRBJ2-5; no clear D. Trimming stripped 1 base from V and 2 bases from J, with 9 bases between. CDR1 is SGHDT, CDR2 YYEEEE, per germline. The CDR3 is made up of 14 amino acids. CDR3: CASSLYGRQETQYF. The CDR3 DNA reads TGTGCCAGCAGCTTGTATGGCCGACAAGAGACCCAGTACTTC.

The J gene is TRBJ1-5, the V gene TRBV2; D is undetermined. V lost 3 bases and J 3 bases, leaving 15 bases between the germline ends. CDR3 length: 16 amino acids. Germline CDR1 reads SNHLY; CDR2 reads FYNNEI. CDR3 DNA sequence: TGTGCCAGCAGTGACGGAACCGAGTGGTCCAATCAGCCCCAGCATTTT. Encoded protein: CASSDGTEWSNQPQHF.

As DNA, the CDR3 is TGTGCTAGTGGTTTGGTCGGGACTAGCGGGAGTTACGAGCAGTACTTC. Its protein product is CASGLVGTSGSYEQYF. The chain carries TRBV12-5 and TRBJ2-7; 14 bases are a match to TRBD2. The J segment lost 4 bases and the V segment lost 0 bases, leaving 2 bases of the junction unmatched. Germline V gene lookup returns CDR1 LGHNT and CDR2 FRNRAP. The CDR3 has 16 residues.

This clone was seen many times. The chain carries TRBV28 and TRBJ2-3; possibly TRBD2 for D (7 bases). This CDR3 is built from 14 residues. Germline CDR1 reads MDHEN; CDR2 reads SYDVKM. V gave up 7 bases and J gave up 4 bases, with 15 bases separating them. CDR3 DNA sequence: TGTGCCAGCACCTCGGGGGCGGGAGCAGATACGCAGTATTTT. The encoded protein is CASTSGAGADTQYF.

V gene TRBV15 combines with J gene TRBJ2-5; tentatively, D is TRBD2 (6 bases). The length of the CDR3 is 14 residues. Trimming removed 2 bases at V and 7 bases at J, with 14 bases between. CDR1 and CDR2 from the germline V gene are LNHNV and YYDKDF (reference sequence). The chain's CDR3 is CATSRRSEGGTQYF. The CDR3 coding sequence is TGTGCCACCAGCAGAAGGTCCGAGGGAGGGACCCAGTACTTC.

A note on this clone: A read error may explain this, as a much larger clone is one base away. The J gene is TRBJ2-7, the V gene TRBV6-1; D gene unclear. V lost 2 bases and J lost 4, with 3 bases in between. Germline lookup yields CDR1 MNHNS and CDR2 SASEGT. CDR3 length: 11 residues. CDR3 residues: CASSERYEQYF. CDR3 coding DNA: TGTGCCAGCAGTGAAAGGTACGAGCAGTACTTC.

This clone was observed a few times. V usage is TRBV5-3 and J usage is TRBJ2-7; 8 bases agree with TRBD2. TRBV5-3 is flagged as an ORF with uncertain function. The J segment lost 2 bases and the V segment lost 3 bases, leaving 7 bases of the junction unmatched. The CDR3 has 15 residues. The CDR3: CARSSRLAPTYEQYF. The CDR3 bases are TGTGCCAGAAGCTCGCGACTAGCGCCCACCTACGAGCAGTACTTC.

On this clone itself: The sample holds other DNA sequences that translate to the same CDR3. This chain joins TRBV15 and TRBJ2-7, with 8 bases that match TRBD1. There are 14 residues in the CDR3. The ends lost 1 base at V and 4 bases at J; junction bases unmatched: 3. Germline CDR1 LNHNV, CDR2 YYDKDF (reference sequence). As DNA, the CDR3 is TGTGCCACCAGCAGAGGACAGGGGCTATACGAGCAGTACTTC. The encoded protein is CATSRGQGLYEQYF. The full variable domain, rest sourced from reference TRBV15 and TRBJ2-7, is DAMVIQNPRYQVTQFGKPVTLSCSQTLNHNVMYWYQQKSSQAPKLLFHYYDKDFNNEADTPDNFQSRRPNTSFCFLDIRSPGLGDTAMYLCATSRGQGLYEQYFGPGTRLTVT.

This clone came up a few times. The chain uses TRBV7-9 and TRBJ1-4; the D gene is possibly TRBD1 (5 bases). Per germline, CDR1 SEHNR and CDR2 FQNEAQ (reference sequence). This CDR3 has 13 amino acids. With 9 bases removed from V and 10 bases from J, the gap between germline ends came to 18 bases. DNA for the CDR3: TGTGCCAGTGGGGCAGGGCCGATTGGAAAACTGTTTTTT. Amino acids: CASGAGPIGKLFF.

The V gene is TRBV28, the J gene TRBJ2-1; 7 positions match TRBD2. V gave up 8 bases and J gave up 2 bases; unmatched junction bases: 9. The CDR3 runs to 15 residues. The germline V gene encodes CDR1 MDHEN and CDR2 SYDVKM. CDR3 amino acids: CASGLAGPTYNEQFF. DNA of the CDR3: TGTGCCAGCGGGTTAGCGGGCCCCACCTACAATGAGCAGTTCTTC.

The V gene is TRBV29-1, the J gene TRBJ1-1; 7 bases agree with TRBD1. Germline assignment: CDR1 SQVTM and CDR2 ANQGSEA. Trimming cost V 3 bases and J 4 bases; bases outside gene matches: 5. The CDR3 is 13 residues long. The CDR3 nucleotides read TGCAGCGTTGACTCCTGGACAGGCACTGAAGCTTTCTTT. This sequence encodes CSVDSWTGTEAFF.

On this clone: A far larger clone is one base from this, pointing to a likely read error. Other nucleotide sequences from this sample produce the same CDR3. The J gene is TRBJ1-2, the V gene TRBV30, with unresolved D. The CDR3 runs 11 residues. CDR1 and CDR2 (germline): GTSNPN, SVGIG (reference sequence). The ends were cut back, 2 bases at V and 10 bases at J, with 11 bases in the middle. The CDR3 bases are TGTGCCTGGAGTTCCCCCGCGGACTACACCTTC. This translates into CAWSSPADYTF.

This clone was observed once. The chain carries TRBV30 and TRBJ2-1; D possibly corresponds to TRBD1 (5 bases). Trimming shortened V by 2 bases and J by 8 bases, and 16 bases separated the two germline ends. The germline CDR1 and CDR2 sequences are GTSNPN and SVGIG (reference sequence). The CDR3 runs to 14 residues. The CDR3, as DNA: TGTGCCTGGAGTAAACACCCCACAGGCCATGAGCAGTTCTTC. Protein sequence: CAWSKHPTGHEQFF. The complete variable domain, with remaining parts taken from reference TRBV30 and TRBJ2-1, reads SQTIHQWPATLVQPVGSPLSLECTVEGTSNPNLYWYRQAAGRGLQLLFYSVGIGQISSEVPQNLSASRPQDRQFILSSKKLLLSDSGFYLCAWSKHPTGHEQFFGPGTRLTVL.

This clone appeared a few times. A much larger clone differs from this one at a single base, so this may be a read error. The same CDR3 is also encoded by other DNA sequences in this sample. This chain connects TRBV5-1 to TRBJ2-3; D is possibly TRBD1 (6 bases). V was cut by 3 bases and J by 2 bases, with 7 bases left in between. Germline V gene sequence: CDR1 SGHRS, CDR2 YFSETQ. The CDR3 loop spans 13 amino acids. The DNA of the CDR3 is TGCGCCAGCAGCTACAGGGACACAGATACGCAGTATTTT. Protein: CASSYRDTDTQYF.

This clone showed up just once. The CDR3, as DNA: TGCGCCAGCAGTATAACGCCCCCAGAGACCCAGTACTTC. Its protein is CASSITPPETQYF. This chain links TRBV5-1 with TRBJ2-5; D gene ambiguous. The CDR3 has 13 amino acids. Germline CDR1 is SGHRS and CDR2 is YFSETQ. V was clipped by 5 bases and J by 4 bases, with 12 bases between them. Full variable domain (rest looked up from reference TRBV5-1 and TRBJ2-5): KAGVTQTPRYLIKTRGQQVTLSCSPISGHRSVSWYQQTPGQGLQFLFEYFSETQRNKGNFPGRFSGRQFSNSRSEMNVSTLELGDSALYLCASSITPPETQYFGPGTRLLVL.

V usage is TRBV11-2 and J usage is TRBJ2-7, with a possible D match to TRBD2 (6 bases). CDR3 size: 16 residues. V was pared by 3 bases and J by 1 base, with 16 bases between. Germline CDR1 reads SGHAT; CDR2 reads FQNNGV. CDR3 sequence reads: CASSFGGGTGSYEQYF. The CDR3 DNA reads as TGTGCCAGCAGCTTTGGAGGCGGGACGGGGTCCTACGAGCAGTACTTC.